One and the same sample provided the 4 T cell receptor beta chains below, sequenced in a study of shared clonotypes between healthy human individuals (dated by TCRdb to 2019 to 2021). The library was obtained by the immunoSEQ multiplex PCR assay. TCRdb retrieved this table from immuneACCESS and kept in-frame rearrangements only. Not all clones are present; in checked studies, unresolved V genes account for under half, and no reason is known for the remainder. For this sample there are some 2,500,000 clones; less than 95% appear just once. 0.37% of the sample comes from the top ten. The sequencing sample was made of naive CD4+ T cells from PBMCs. Reading the label with the study, this specimen's cell subset or site is: CD45RA+ positively selected. Receptors were obtained from a man younger than 35 in good health. Some clones in this sample may be carry-over from other donors' samples.

This rearrangement joins TRBV10-2 to TRBJ1-4; D is possibly TRBD1 (5 bases). The V end lost 3 bases, the J end lost 5 bases, and 19 bases lay between the germline ends. Germline V gene data show CDR1 as WSHSY and CDR2 as SAAADI. The CDR3 is 17 amino acids. The CDR3 nucleotides read TGCGCCAGCAGTGATGATGGTTTGGGGAGGACAAATGAAAAACTGTTTTTT. It codes for CASSDDGLGRTNEKLFF.

This chain connects TRBV10-3 to TRBJ1-5; 9 bases are shared with TRBD1. CDR1 is ENHRY and CDR2 is SYGVKD in the germline V gene. The CDR3 covers 16 residues. J was trimmed by 5 bases and V by 0 bases; bases with no gene match: 5. The CDR3: CAISESQDRGDQPQHF. CDR3 coding DNA: TGTGCCATCAGTGAGTCGCAGGACAGGGGAGATCAGCCCCAGCATTTT.

V usage is TRBV5-4 and J usage is TRBJ1-2; 9 positions agree with TRBD1. Germline V CDR1 and CDR2: SGHNT, YYREEE (reference sequence). V shed 4 bases and J 5 bases; nucleotides not matched to a gene: 9. The CDR3 runs 15 residues. The CDR3 DNA follows: TGTGCCAGCAGCCTCGATGGGACAGGGAGGTATGGCTACACCTTC. Translated: CASSLDGTGRYGYTF.

The J gene is TRBJ2-5, the V gene TRBV6-1, with TRBD2 matching 9 bases. This CDR3 contains 15 residues. CDR1 is MNHNS, CDR2 SASEGT, per germline. After removal of 8 bases from V and 4 bases from J, the junction contained 11 bases not matched to a gene. The CDR3 DNA is TGTGCCAGCCTTACCGGGACTAGCTTGTCAGAGACCCAGTACTTC. Residues: CASLTGTSLSETQYF.